One sample yielded the 26 T cell receptor beta chains listed below, sequenced in a study of CD8 T cells in ankylosing spondylitis. The study's findings and limits: It appeared that ankylosing spondylitis blood was characterized by a TCR beta motif of roughly 8 highly homologous variants.

A single record per CDR3 protein comes from TCRdb applying MiXCR to the 5' RACE reads. Altogether approximately 400,000 distinct CDR3 sequences are present, roughly 17% being singletons, with the ten largest covering approximately 1%. No antigen has been identified for these receptors. The sample taken for sequencing was blood, either unsorted or a sorted T cell fraction (not recorded which). All receptors derive from a male donor with ankylosing spondylitis.

This clonotype appeared many times. The chain uses TRBV7-2 and TRBJ2-5; 11 bases are shared with TRBD2. CDR1 is SGHTA and CDR2 is FQGNSA in the germline V gene. J gave up 5 bases and V 5 bases, and 10 bases lay outside the gene matches. This CDR3 has 16 residues. The CDR3 reads CASSPKLAGVQETQYF. CDR3 bases: TGTGCCAGCAGCCCGAAACTAGCGGGGGTTCAGGAGACCCAGTACTTC.

This chain joins TRBV11-1 and TRBJ2-6, with TRBD1 matching 10 bases. The length of the CDR3 is 16 residues. V gave up 5 bases and J gave up 2 bases; unmatched junction bases: 3. CDR1 and CDR2 from the germline V gene are SGHAT and FQDESV (reference sequence). The CDR3 region has the DNA TGTGCCAGCAGCCCCGGGACAGGGGCTGGGGCCAACGTCCTGACTTTC. Protein product: CASSPGTGAGANVLTF. The full variable domain, its missing parts supplied by reference TRBV11-1 and TRBJ2-6, is EAEVAQSPRYKITEKSQAVAFWCDPISGHATLYWYRQILGQGPELLVQFQDESVVDDSQLPKDRFSAERLKGVDSTLKIQPAELGDSAMYLCASSPGTGAGANVLTFGAGSRLTVL.

This clonotype was detected many times. The chain uses TRBV12-3 or TRBV12-4 and TRBJ1-5; the D is unclear. Trimming stripped 3 bases from V and 3 bases from J, with 9 bases between. This CDR3 has 14 amino acids. The CDR3 is CASSFRGYNQPQHF. CDR3 nucleotide sequence: TGTGCCAGCAGTTTTCGAGGGTACAATCAGCCCCAGCATTTT.

This clonotype was counted a few times. This chain connects TRBV9 to TRBJ2-2; D uncertain. There are 15 residues in the CDR3. Germline lookup yields CDR1 SGDLS and CDR2 YYNGEE. V dropped 1 base and J dropped 0 bases, with 7 bases sitting between them. CDR3 amino acids: CASSVTHTNTGELFF. Written as DNA, the CDR3 is TGTGCCAGCAGCGTAACCCATACGAACACCGGGGAGCTGTTTTTT.

This chain links TRBV20-1 with TRBJ2-5; D tentatively fits TRBD1 or TRBD2 (6 bases each). From germline, CDR1 is DFQATT and CDR2 SNEGSKA (reference sequence). The CDR3 length is 14 residues. V lost 3 bases, J lost 2 bases, and 13 bases lay in between. The CDR3 bases are TGCAGTGCTAGGCCGGGGGCCGTACAAGAGACCCAGTACTTC. Its translation is CSARPGAVQETQYF.

In its sample, this clonotype was seen many times. V usage is TRBV29-1 and J usage is TRBJ2-1; D is unclear. The V end was cut by 8 bases, the J end by 5 bases, with 19 bases between. CDR1 is SQVTM and CDR2 is ANQGSEA in the germline V gene. The length of the CDR3 is 14 residues. Written as DNA, the CDR3 is TGCAGCCTCCAAGGGCCCCTCCTACACAATGAGCAGTTCTTC. Protein sequence: CSLQGPLLHNEQFF.

The genes are TRBV30 and TRBJ1-1, with D maybe TRBD1 (5 bases). The CDR3 is 13 amino acids. The germline gives CDR1 GTSNPN, CDR2 SVGIG (reference sequence). V was pared by 0 bases and J by 2 bases, with 7 bases between. The CDR3 nucleotides read TGTGCCTGGAGTGTAAGGGGAAACACTGAAGCTTTCTTT. It is translated as CAWSVRGNTEAFF.

This clonotype was observed a few times. V gene TRBV4-1 combines with J gene TRBJ2-3; D remains unclear. The ends were cut back, 5 bases at V and 1 base at J, with 13 bases in the middle. Germline CDR1 reads MGHRA; CDR2 reads YSYEKL. The CDR3 contains 15 residues. The CDR3 loop reads CASSKDGEGTDTQYF. The CDR3 nucleotides read TGCGCCAGCAGCAAGGATGGAGAGGGCACAGATACGCAGTATTTT.

J is TRBJ1-5 and V is TRBV28, with D perhaps TRBD1 (5 bases). Per the germline V gene, CDR1 is MDHEN and CDR2 is SYDVKM. The CDR3 length is 15 residues. Trimming shortened V by 4 bases and J by 0 bases, and 10 bases separated the two germline ends. The CDR3 DNA reads TGTGCCAGCAGTTGGGGGAGGCTTAGCAATCAGCCCCAGCATTTT. As protein: CASSWGRLSNQPQHF.

The chain recombines TRBV12-3 or TRBV12-4 with TRBJ1-2; D perhaps matches TRBD1 (6 bases). V was cut by 7 bases and J by 2 bases, with 17 bases left in between. CDR3 length equals 15 residues. The CDR3: CASTKGGGTNYGYTF. The CDR3 region has the DNA TGTGCCAGCACCAAGGGAGGGGGAACCAACTATGGCTACACCTTC.

V and J are TRBV3-1 and TRBJ2-4, with TRBD1 matching over 8 bases. The V gene's germline CDR1 is LGHDT and CDR2 YNNKEL (reference sequence). The CDR3 consists of 16 residues. V shed 8 bases, J shed 5 bases, and the junction held 14 bases outside the gene matches. CDR3 bases: TGTGCCAGCGCTCATCAGAAAGGACAGGGCGAAAACATTCAGTACTTC. It codes for CASAHQKGQGENIQYF. Based on the CDR3 plus reference TRBV3-1 and TRBJ2-4, the full variable domain is DTAVSQTPKYLVTQMGNDKSIKCEQNLGHDTMYWYKQDSKKFLKIMFSYNNKELIINETVPNRFSPKSPDKAHLNLHINSLELGDSAVYFCASAHQKGQGENIQYFGAGTRLSVL.

This clonotype was recorded once. This rearrangement joins TRBV11-2 to TRBJ1-4, with D unresolved. The CDR3 has 14 residues. Germline V gene sequence: CDR1 SGHAT, CDR2 FQNNGV. Trimming pared 3 bases from V and 3 bases from J, leaving 8 bases between. The CDR3 bases are TGTGCCAGCAGCTTTAATCTTGCTAATGAAAAACTGTTTTTT. Translated: CASSFNLANEKLFF.

The chain combines TRBV2 with TRBJ2-1; 11 nucleotides agree with TRBD1. J was trimmed by 6 bases and V by 4 bases; bases with no gene match: 5. The germline gives CDR1 SNHLY, CDR2 FYNNEI. The CDR3 has 15 residues. The DNA for the CDR3 is TGTGCCAGCAGTGTTGGGACAGGGGGTATCAATGAGCAGTTCTTC. It specifies CASSVGTGGINEQFF.

Only a few counts were recorded for this clonotype. The chain is built from TRBV20-1 and TRBJ2-7; D not certain. CDR3 size: 14 residues. The V gene lost 3 bases and the J gene lost 3 bases, with 15 bases spanning the gap. Germline V gene lookup returns CDR1 DFQATT and CDR2 SNEGSKA (reference sequence). CDR3 sequence: CSARRTVRNYEQYF. The CDR3 DNA is TGCAGTGCTAGGCGAACAGTGAGGAACTACGAGCAGTACTTC.

The chain couples TRBV5-1 to TRBJ2-3, with 8 bases fitting TRBD2. CDR1 is SGHRS and CDR2 is YFSETQ in the germline V gene. The CDR3 consists of 17 residues. Losses at the gene ends were 3 bases for V and 3 bases for J; bases not matched to a gene: 12. The CDR3 protein is CASSWAGGGSVTDTQYF. The CDR3 DNA follows: TGCGCCAGCAGCTGGGCAGGCGGGGGGAGTGTAACAGATACGCAGTATTTT. The full variable domain, rest sourced from reference TRBV5-1 and TRBJ2-3, is KAGVTQTPRYLIKTRGQQVTLSCSPISGHRSVSWYQQTPGQGLQFLFEYFSETQRNKGNFPGRFSGRQFSNSRSEMNVSTLELGDSALYLCASSWAGGGSVTDTQYFGPGTRLTVL.

The chain recombines TRBV27 with TRBJ2-7, with a possible D match to TRBD2 (6 bases). This CDR3 contains 14 residues. Germline-derived CDR1 and CDR2 are MNHEY and SMNVEV (reference sequence). Trimming cost V 5 bases and J 2 bases, with 13 bases left between them. This CDR3 reads CASSRLDGPYEQYF. CDR3 nucleotides: TGTGCCAGCAGTCGACTAGACGGGCCCTACGAGCAGTACTTC.

This clonotype has more than one count but fewer than ten. V gene TRBV25-1 combines with J gene TRBJ2-7, with D tentatively TRBD1 (5 bases). This CDR3 has 14 residues. CDR1 and CDR2 (germline): MGHDK, SYGVNS. The V and J ends lost 2 bases and 4 bases respectively, with 12 bases between them. CDR3 sequence: CASSEGAGPYEQYF. The CDR3, as DNA: TGTGCCAGCAGTGAAGGCGCAGGGCCTTACGAGCAGTACTTC.

In this sample, this clonotype turned up a few times. Here the CDR3 DNA reads TGTGCCAGCAGCCCCGTACACAATGAGCAGTTCTTC. Its protein product is CASSPVHNEQFF. The J gene is TRBJ2-1, the V gene TRBV28; D unclear. Germline V gene sequence: CDR1 MDHEN, CDR2 SYDVKM. V lost 6 bases and J 5 bases, leaving 8 bases between the germline ends. This CDR3 spans 12 amino acids.

This clonotype has only a few counts. The V and J genes are TRBV30 and TRBJ2-1; 7 bases align to TRBD1. The CDR3 covers 14 residues. V trimming: 7 bases; J trimming: 6 bases; junction bases outside the gene matches: 12. From germline, CDR1 is GTSNPN and CDR2 SVGIG (reference sequence). The CDR3 is CASHHRGNSNEQFF. The CDR3 nucleotides read TGTGCCTCCCATCACAGGGGCAATAGCAATGAGCAGTTCTTC.

This clonotype appeared many times. The chain uses TRBV12-3 or TRBV12-4 and TRBJ2-3, with D tentatively TRBD2 (5 bases). Trimming shortened V by 5 bases and J by 0 bases, and 12 bases separated the two germline ends. The CDR3 is 15 residues long. DNA for the CDR3: TGTGCCAGCAGTCCCCCGGGGATCAGCACAGATACGCAGTATTTT. This codes for CASSPPGISTDTQYF.

This clonotype was seen a handful of times. The V gene is TRBV20-1, the J gene TRBJ1-1, with no clear D. CDR3 length: 12 residues. Germline values: CDR1 DFQATT, CDR2 SNEGSKA (reference sequence). Trimming left V 8 bases short and J 0 bases short, with 10 bases between. CDR3 protein: CSRARLNTEAFF. The CDR3 nucleotides read TGCAGTAGAGCGAGGCTGAACACTGAAGCTTTCTTT.

The chain carries TRBV2 and TRBJ2-1, with TRBD2 as a possible D gene (5 bases). Looked up from germline, CDR1 is SNHLY and CDR2 is FYNNEI. The ends were cut back, 6 bases at V and 0 bases at J, with 9 bases in the middle. The CDR3 runs 14 residues. This CDR3 is CASREVSSYNEQFF. The CDR3 nucleotides read TGTGCCAGCAGGGAGGTCAGCTCCTACAATGAGCAGTTCTTC.

This clonotype has a handful of counts. The gene calls are TRBV29-1 and TRBJ2-7; no clear D gene. V was trimmed by 5 bases and J by 5 bases, leaving 16 bases between them. From germline, CDR1 is SQVTM and CDR2 ANQGSEA. This CDR3 is built from 13 residues. For the CDR3, the DNA is TGCAGCGTTTCCCCCCGACGGGCGGACGAGCAGTACTTC. Protein: CSVSPRRADEQYF.

J is TRBJ2-3 and V is TRBV7-2; D is uncertain. The V gene's germline CDR1 is SGHTA and CDR2 FQGNSA. CDR3 length: 14 amino acids. V was pared by 1 base and J by 1 base, with 6 bases between. CDR3 coding DNA: TGTGCCAGCAGCTTAGAAGCCGGCACAGATACGCAGTATTTT. Translated: CASSLEAGTDTQYF.

The genes are TRBV6-5 and TRBJ1-5; D possibly corresponds to TRBD1 (6 bases). CDR1 and CDR2 (germline): MNHEY, SVGAGI. The CDR3 extends over 15 amino acids. Trimming pared 7 bases from V and 0 bases from J, leaving 13 bases between. The DNA for the CDR3 is TGTGCCAGCAATTCCCTGACAGGTAGCAATCAGCCCCAGCATTTT. Translated: CASNSLTGSNQPQHF.

This clonotype showed up many times. The genes are TRBV5-1 and TRBJ2-2; no clear D. Germline loops: CDR1 SGHRS, CDR2 YFSETQ. V was cut by 0 bases and J by 6 bases, with 15 bases left in between. This CDR3 comprises 16 residues. CDR3 residues: CASSLGVKALAGELFF. The CDR3 DNA sequence: TGCGCCAGCAGCTTGGGCGTCAAGGCGCTCGCCGGGGAGCTGTTTTTT. The full variable domain, its missing parts supplied by reference TRBV5-1 and TRBJ2-2, is KAGVTQTPRYLIKTRGQQVTLSCSPISGHRSVSWYQQTPGQGLQFLFEYFSETQRNKGNFPGRFSGRQFSNSRSEMNVSTLELGDSALYLCASSLGVKALAGELFFGEGSRLTVL.